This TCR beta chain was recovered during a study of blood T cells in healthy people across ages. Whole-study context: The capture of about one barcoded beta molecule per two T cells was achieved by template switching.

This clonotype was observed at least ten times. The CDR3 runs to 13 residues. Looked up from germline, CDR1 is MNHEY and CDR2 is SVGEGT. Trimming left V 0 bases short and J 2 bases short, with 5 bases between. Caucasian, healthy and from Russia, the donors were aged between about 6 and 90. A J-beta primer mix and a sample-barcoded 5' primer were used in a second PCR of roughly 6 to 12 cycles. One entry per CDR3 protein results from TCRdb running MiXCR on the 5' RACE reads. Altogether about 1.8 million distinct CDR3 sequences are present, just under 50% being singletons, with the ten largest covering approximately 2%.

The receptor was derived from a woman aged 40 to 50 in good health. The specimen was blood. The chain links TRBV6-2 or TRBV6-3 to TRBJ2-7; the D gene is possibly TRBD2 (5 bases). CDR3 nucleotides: TGTGCCAGCAGTTACTCCGGGACCTACGAGCAGTACTTC. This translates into CASSYSGTYEQYF.